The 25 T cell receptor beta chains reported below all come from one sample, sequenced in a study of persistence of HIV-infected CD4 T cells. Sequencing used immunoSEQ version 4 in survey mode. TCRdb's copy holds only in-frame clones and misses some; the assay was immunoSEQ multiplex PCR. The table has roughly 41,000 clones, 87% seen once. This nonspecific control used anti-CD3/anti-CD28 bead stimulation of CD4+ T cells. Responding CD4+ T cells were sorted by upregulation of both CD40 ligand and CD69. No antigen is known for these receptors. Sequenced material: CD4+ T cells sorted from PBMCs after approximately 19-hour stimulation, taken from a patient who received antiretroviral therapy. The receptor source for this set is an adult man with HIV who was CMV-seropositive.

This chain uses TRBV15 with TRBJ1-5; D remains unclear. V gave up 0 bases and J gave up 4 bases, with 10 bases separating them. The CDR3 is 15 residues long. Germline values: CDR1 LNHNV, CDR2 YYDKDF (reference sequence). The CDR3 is CATSRDGQINQPQHF. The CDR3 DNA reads TGTGCCACCAGCAGAGATGGGCAAATAAATCAGCCCCAGCATTTT.

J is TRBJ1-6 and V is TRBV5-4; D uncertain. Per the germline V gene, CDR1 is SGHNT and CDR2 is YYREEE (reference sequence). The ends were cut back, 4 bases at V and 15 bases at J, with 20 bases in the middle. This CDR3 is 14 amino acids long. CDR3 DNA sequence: TGTGCCAGCAGCCCCGTTAACACCCCAGGTCTCCTCCACTTT. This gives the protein CASSPVNTPGLLHF.

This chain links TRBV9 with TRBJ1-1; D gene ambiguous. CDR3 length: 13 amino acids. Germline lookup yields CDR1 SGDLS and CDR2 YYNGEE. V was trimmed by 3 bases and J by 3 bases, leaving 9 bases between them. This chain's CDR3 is CASSGRLDTEAFF. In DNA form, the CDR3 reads TGTGCCAGCAGCGGGCGTCTCGACACTGAAGCTTTCTTT.

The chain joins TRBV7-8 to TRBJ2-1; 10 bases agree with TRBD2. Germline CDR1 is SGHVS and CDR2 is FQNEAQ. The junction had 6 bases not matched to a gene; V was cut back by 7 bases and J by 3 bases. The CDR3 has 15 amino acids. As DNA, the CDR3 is TGTGCCAGCACCAAGACTAGCGGGTTCTACAATGAGCAGTTCTTC. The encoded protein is CASTKTSGFYNEQFF.

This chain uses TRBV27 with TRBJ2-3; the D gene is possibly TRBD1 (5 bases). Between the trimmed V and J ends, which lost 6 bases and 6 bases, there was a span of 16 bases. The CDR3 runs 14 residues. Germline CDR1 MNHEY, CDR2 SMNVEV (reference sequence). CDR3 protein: CASSPRAGADTQYF. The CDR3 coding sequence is TGTGCCAGCAGCCCCCGGGCTGGGGCCGATACGCAGTATTTT.

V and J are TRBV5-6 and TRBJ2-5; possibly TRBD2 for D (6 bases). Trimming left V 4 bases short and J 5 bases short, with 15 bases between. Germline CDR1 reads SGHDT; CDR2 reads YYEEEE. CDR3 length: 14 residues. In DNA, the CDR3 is TGTGCCAGCAGCCCCCTGAGCGCGGGGGAGACCCAGTACTTC. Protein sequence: CASSPLSAGETQYF.

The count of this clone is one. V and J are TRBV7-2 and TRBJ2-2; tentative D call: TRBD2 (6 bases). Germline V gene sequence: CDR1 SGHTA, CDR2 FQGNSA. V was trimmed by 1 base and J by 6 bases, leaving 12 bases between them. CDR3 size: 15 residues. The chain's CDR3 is CASSLGGKGSGELFF. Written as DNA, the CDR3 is TGTGCCAGCAGCTTAGGCGGGAAGGGATCCGGGGAGCTGTTTTTT.

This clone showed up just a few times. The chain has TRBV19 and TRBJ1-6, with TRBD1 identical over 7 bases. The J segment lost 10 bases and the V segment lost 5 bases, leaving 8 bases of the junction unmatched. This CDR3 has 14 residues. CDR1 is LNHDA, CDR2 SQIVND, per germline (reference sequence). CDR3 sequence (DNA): TGTGCCAGTAGTGACAGGGTGATCATCTCACCCCTCCACTTT. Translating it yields CASSDRVIISPLHF. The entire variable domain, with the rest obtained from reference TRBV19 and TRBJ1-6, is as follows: DGGITQSPKYLFRKEGQNVTLSCEQNLNHDAMYWYRQDPGQGLRLIYYSQIVNDFQKGDIAEGYSVSREKKESFPLTVTSAQKNPTAFYLCASSDRVIISPLHFGNGTRLTVT.

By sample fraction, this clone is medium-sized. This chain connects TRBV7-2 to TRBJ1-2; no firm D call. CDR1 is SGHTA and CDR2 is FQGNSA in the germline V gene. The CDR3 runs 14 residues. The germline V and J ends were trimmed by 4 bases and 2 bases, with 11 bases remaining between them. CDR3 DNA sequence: TGTGCCAGCAGCTACGATTCGAACAACTATGGCTACACCTTC. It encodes CASSYDSNNYGYTF. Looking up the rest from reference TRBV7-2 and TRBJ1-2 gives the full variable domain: GAGVSQSPSNKVTEKGKDVELRCDPISGHTALYWYRQSLGQGLEFLIYFQGNSAPDKSGLPSDRFSAERTGGSVSTLTIQRTQQEDSAVYLCASSYDSNNYGYTFGSGTRLTVV.

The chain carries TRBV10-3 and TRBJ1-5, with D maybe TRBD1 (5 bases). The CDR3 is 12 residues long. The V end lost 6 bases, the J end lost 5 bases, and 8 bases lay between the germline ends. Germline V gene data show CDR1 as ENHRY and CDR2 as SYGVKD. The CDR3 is CAIRGGDQPQHF. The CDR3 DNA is TGTGCCATCAGGGGGGGGGATCAGCCCCAGCATTTT.

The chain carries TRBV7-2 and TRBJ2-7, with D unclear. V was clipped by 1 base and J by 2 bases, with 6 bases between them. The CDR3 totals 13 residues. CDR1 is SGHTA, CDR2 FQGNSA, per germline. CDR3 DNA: TGTGCCAGCAGCTTAGTAGAAACCTACGAGCAGTACTTC. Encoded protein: CASSLVETYEQYF.

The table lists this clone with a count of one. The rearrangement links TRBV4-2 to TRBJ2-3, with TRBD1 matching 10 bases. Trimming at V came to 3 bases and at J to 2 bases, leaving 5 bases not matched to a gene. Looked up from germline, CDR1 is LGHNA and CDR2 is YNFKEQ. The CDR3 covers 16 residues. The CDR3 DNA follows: TGTGCCAGCAGCCAGGGACAGGGGACCCTCACAGATACGCAGTATTTT. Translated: CASSQGQGTLTDTQYF.

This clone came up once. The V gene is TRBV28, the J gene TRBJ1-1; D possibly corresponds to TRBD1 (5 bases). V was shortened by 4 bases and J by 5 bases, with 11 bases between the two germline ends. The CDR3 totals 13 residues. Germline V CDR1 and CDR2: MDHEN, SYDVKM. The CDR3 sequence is CASSYRSPTEAFF. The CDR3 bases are TGTGCCAGCAGTTACAGGAGTCCGACTGAAGCTTTCTTT.

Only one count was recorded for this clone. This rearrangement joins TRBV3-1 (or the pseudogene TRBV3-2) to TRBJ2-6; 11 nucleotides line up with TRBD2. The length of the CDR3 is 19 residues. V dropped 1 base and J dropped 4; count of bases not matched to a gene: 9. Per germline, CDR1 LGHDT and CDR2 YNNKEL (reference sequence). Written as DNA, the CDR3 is TGTGCCAGCAGCCAAGGACTAGCGGGACCATCGAACGGGGCCAACGTCCTGACTTTC. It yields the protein CASSQGLAGPSNGANVLTF.

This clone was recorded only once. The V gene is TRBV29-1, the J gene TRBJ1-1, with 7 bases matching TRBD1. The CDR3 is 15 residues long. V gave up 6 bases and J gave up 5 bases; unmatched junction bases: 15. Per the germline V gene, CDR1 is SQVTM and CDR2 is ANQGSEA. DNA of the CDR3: TGCAGCGTCCTCCTACCCCGACAGGGTATGACTGAAGCTTTCTTT. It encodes CSVLLPRQGMTEAFF.

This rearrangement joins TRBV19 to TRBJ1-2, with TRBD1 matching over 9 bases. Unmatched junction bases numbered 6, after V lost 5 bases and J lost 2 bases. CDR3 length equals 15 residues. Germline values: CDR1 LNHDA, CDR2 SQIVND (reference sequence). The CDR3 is CASSSGGTGNYGYTF. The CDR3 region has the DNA TGTGCCAGTAGTTCAGGAGGGACAGGGAACTATGGCTACACCTTC.

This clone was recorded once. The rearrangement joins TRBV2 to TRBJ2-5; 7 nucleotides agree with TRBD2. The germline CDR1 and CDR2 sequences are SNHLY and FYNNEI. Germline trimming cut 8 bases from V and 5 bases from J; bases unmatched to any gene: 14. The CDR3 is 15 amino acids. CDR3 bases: TGTGCCAGCTCCCCGAGGAGCGGGGAAAGGGAGACCCAGTACTTC. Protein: CASSPRSGERETQYF. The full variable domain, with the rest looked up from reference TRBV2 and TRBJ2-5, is EPEVTQTPSHQVTQMGQEVILRCVPISNHLYFYWYRQILGQKVEFLVSFYNNEISEKSEIFDDQFSVERPDGSNFTLKIRSTKLEDSAMYFCASSPRSGERETQYFGPGTRLLVL.

CDR3 in DNA: TGTGCCAGCAGCCCCGGACTCAGGAACACTGAAGCTTTCTTT. Its protein product is CASSPGLRNTEAFF. The chain couples TRBV7-2 to TRBJ1-1; D is uncertain. Trimming cost V 5 bases and J 1 base, with 11 bases left between them. Germline CDR1 reads SGHTA; CDR2 reads FQGNSA. CDR3 length: 14 residues. The entire variable domain, with the rest obtained from reference TRBV7-2 and TRBJ1-1, is as follows: GAGVSQSPSNKVTEKGKDVELRCDPISGHTALYWYRQSLGQGLEFLIYFQGNSAPDKSGLPSDRFSAERTGGSVSTLTIQRTQQEDSAVYLCASSPGLRNTEAFFGQGTRLTVV.

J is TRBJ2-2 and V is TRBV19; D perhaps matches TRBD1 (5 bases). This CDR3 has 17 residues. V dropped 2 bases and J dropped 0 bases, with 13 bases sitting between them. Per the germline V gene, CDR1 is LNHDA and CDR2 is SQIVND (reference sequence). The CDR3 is CASSINRGAPNTGELFF. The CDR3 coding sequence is TGTGCCAGTAGTATAAACCGTGGGGCCCCGAACACCGGGGAGCTGTTTTTT.

The CDR3 DNA reads as TGTGCCAGCAGCCCACAGGGGGCTTACCGAGAGACCCAGTACTTC. This encodes CASSPQGAYRETQYF. The rearrangement joins TRBV6-5 to TRBJ2-5, with 9 positions matching TRBD1. CDR3 length: 15 residues. CDR1 MNHEY and CDR2 SVGAGI come from the germline V gene. The ends lost 6 bases at V and 4 bases at J; junction bases unmatched: 9.

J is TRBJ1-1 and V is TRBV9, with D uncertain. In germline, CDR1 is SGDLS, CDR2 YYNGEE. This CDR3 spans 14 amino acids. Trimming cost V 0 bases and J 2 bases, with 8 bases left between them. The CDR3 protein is CASSVAQFNTEAFF. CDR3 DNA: TGTGCCAGCAGCGTAGCACAGTTTAACACTGAAGCTTTCTTT.

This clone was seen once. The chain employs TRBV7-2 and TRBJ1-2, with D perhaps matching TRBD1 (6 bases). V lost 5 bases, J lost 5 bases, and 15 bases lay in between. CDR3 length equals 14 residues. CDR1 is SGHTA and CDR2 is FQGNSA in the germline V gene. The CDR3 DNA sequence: TGTGCCAGCAGCCTCTGGACAGATCAGTATGGCTACACCTTC. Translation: CASSLWTDQYGYTF.

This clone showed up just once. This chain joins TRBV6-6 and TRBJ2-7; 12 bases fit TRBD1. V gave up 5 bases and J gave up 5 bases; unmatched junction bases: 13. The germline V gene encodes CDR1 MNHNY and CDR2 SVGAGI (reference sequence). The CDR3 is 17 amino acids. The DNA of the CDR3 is TGTGCCAGCAGTCGATCCCTTTCCGGGACAGGGGGCAACGAGCAGTACTTC. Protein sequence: CASSRSLSGTGGNEQYF.

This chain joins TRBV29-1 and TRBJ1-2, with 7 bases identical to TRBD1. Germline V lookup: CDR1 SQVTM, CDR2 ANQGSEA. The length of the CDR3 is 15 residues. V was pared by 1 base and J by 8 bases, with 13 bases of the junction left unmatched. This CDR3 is CSVEADETGRRGYTF. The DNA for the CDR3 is TGCAGCGTTGAAGCGGACGAGACAGGGAGAAGAGGCTACACCTTC.

CDR3 in amino acids: CAWSVDSNQPQHF. CDR3 DNA sequence: TGTGCCTGGAGTGTAGACAGCAATCAGCCCCAGCATTTT. This chain joins TRBV30 and TRBJ1-5, with D uncertain. Germline CDR1 reads GTSNPN; CDR2 reads SVGIG (reference sequence). Between the trimmed V and J ends, which lost 0 bases and 1 base, there was a span of 4 bases. This CDR3 is 13 amino acids long.